The clone carrying this T cell receptor (beta chain) was seen at least ten times. Its antigen is unidentified. 5'-RACE, quantitative and with molecular barcodes, yielded the TCR beta libraries. Via MiXCR, TCRdb re-called the 5' RACE reads, giving one row per CDR3 protein. The data contain about 36,000 distinct CDR3 sequences, 9.5% to 12% of them singletons. The entry originates in a study of CD8 T cells in ankylosing spondylitis. Study-level findings and limits: Apparently characteristic of ankylosing spondylitis blood was a TCR beta motif (eight highly homologous variants). In reactive arthritis synovial fluid and blood, some motif variants had been reported before.

The trim removed 7 bases at V and 7 bases at J, leaving 14 bases unmatched. This CDR3 has 16 amino acids. Germline CDR1 and CDR2: MNHEY and SVGEGT. This chain connects TRBV6-2 or TRBV6-3 to TRBJ2-1, with TRBD2 matching 9 bases. Material for sequencing was synovial fluid, either unsorted or a sorted T cell fraction (not recorded which). The TCR sequence derives from a male donor with ankylosing spondylitis. The CDR3 DNA sequence: TGTGCCAGCACCCTTCATCCAGCGGGAGGAGAAAATGAGCAGTTCTTC. As protein: CASTLHPAGGENEQFF.